These 12 T cell receptor beta chains were all obtained from the same sample, sequenced in a study of T-cell reconstitution after alpha-beta-depleted transplantation in children (dated by TCRdb to about 2016). The receptor library was made with PCR. The sample was run on an Illumina HiSeq 2500. To normalize quantification of the TCRbeta repertoire, the TCR libraries were built with molecular barcoding that relied on unique molecular identifiers. The public reads were quality trimmed at Q25 with fastp and then assembled into clones with MiXCR by TCRdb, keeping productive beta chains. Rows with one shared CDR3 protein collapse into an entry with the most common genes and DNA. The sample has 170,000 or so distinct CDR3 sequences on record, over 5.5% of them singletons. The biggest ten clones account for more than 2.5% of the sample. The sample here was PBMCs from the stem cell graft donor, taken from the stem cell graft. The receptors derive from a human donor who donated a stem cell graft to a child with Wiskott-Aldrich syndrome.

This clonotype was seen ten or more times. The chain carries TRBV5-1 and TRBJ2-6, with D perhaps matching TRBD1 or TRBD2 (6 bases each). The V and J ends lost 4 bases and 3 bases respectively, with 14 bases between them. The CDR3 extends over 16 amino acids. Looked up from germline, CDR1 is SGHRS and CDR2 is YFSETQ. This chain's CDR3 is CASSPTRGSGANVLTF. CDR3 coding DNA: TGCGCCAGCAGCCCGACTAGGGGGAGTGGGGCCAACGTCCTGACTTTC.

This clonotype was observed many times. The V and J genes are TRBV6-5 and TRBJ2-1; 13 bases match TRBD2. The germline V gene has CDR1 MNHEY and CDR2 SVGAGI. This CDR3 spans 16 amino acids. The J segment lost 0 bases and the V segment lost 6 bases, leaving 2 bases of the junction unmatched. CDR3 nucleotide sequence: TGTGCCAGCAGCCGGACTAGCGGGAGCTCCTACAATGAGCAGTTCTTC. Protein: CASSRTSGSSYNEQFF.

This clonotype was found many times. The chain has TRBV28 and TRBJ2-7, with a weak D call TRBD1 (6 bases). The ends were cut back, 5 bases at V and 3 bases at J, with 8 bases in the middle. The CDR3 is 12 amino acids. The V gene's germline CDR1 is MDHEN and CDR2 SYDVKM. CDR3 in amino acids: CASSVQGYEQYF. The DNA for the CDR3 is TGTGCCAGCAGTGTACAGGGCTACGAGCAGTACTTC.

This clonotype was seen many times. The genes are TRBV12-3 or TRBV12-4 and TRBJ2-7; D is possibly TRBD1 (6 bases). The CDR3 covers 13 residues. V gave up 5 bases and J gave up 7 bases, with 15 bases separating them. DNA for the CDR3: TGTGCCAGCAGTAACAGGGTTTTGAAGGAGCAGTACTTC. Encoded protein: CASSNRVLKEQYF.

This clonotype was counted at least ten times. This chain joins TRBV5-4 and TRBJ2-2, with 10 bases that match TRBD2. V was clipped by 2 bases and J by 5 bases; unmatched bases: 3. In germline, CDR1 is SGHNT, CDR2 YYREEE (reference sequence). The CDR3 is 15 amino acids. CDR3 residues: CASSFSGRTTGELFF. CDR3 nucleotides: TGTGCCAGCAGCTTTAGCGGGAGGACTACCGGGGAGCTGTTTTTT.

This clonotype was observed at least ten times. The chain recombines TRBV7-2 with TRBJ2-5, with 13 positions matching TRBD2. CDR1 and CDR2 (germline): SGHTA, FQGNSA. V was pared by 5 bases and J by 5 bases, with 2 bases of the junction left unmatched. This CDR3 is 14 amino acids long. CDR3 DNA: TGTGCCAGCAGCGTACTAGCGGGAGGGGAGACCCAGTACTTC. Its protein is CASSVLAGGETQYF.

V is TRBV5-1 and J is TRBJ2-5; 12 bases fit TRBD2. V dropped 3 bases and J dropped 1; count of bases not matched to a gene: 1. CDR3 length: 15 amino acids. Germline CDR1 is SGHRS and CDR2 is YFSETQ. The CDR3: CASSSSGGAQETQYF. The CDR3, as DNA: TGCGCCAGCAGCTCTAGCGGGGGGGCCCAAGAGACCCAGTACTTC.

The V gene is TRBV2, the J gene TRBJ2-7; no clear D. There are 12 residues in the CDR3. Per germline, CDR1 SNHLY and CDR2 FYNNEI. The V end was cut by 7 bases, the J end by 6 bases, with 13 bases between. This chain's CDR3 is CASTEEYGEQYF. CDR3 bases: TGTGCCAGCACCGAGGAATACGGCGAGCAGTACTTC.

With respect to this clonotype: This may be a read error: a much more frequent sequence differs by one nucleotide. The V and J genes are TRBV29-1 and TRBJ1-1, with D unresolved. The CDR3 has 11 residues. Germline assignment: CDR1 SQVTM and CDR2 ANQGSEA. CDR3 amino acids: CIVVPGTEAFF. The CDR3 DNA sequence: TGCATCGTTGTCCCAGGCACTGAAGCTTTCTTT.

At least ten counts were recorded for this clonotype. This chain connects TRBV29-1 to TRBJ1-2; 8 bases line up with TRBD1. V shed 6 bases, J shed 7 bases, and the junction held 13 bases outside the gene matches. The CDR3 sequence is 14 residues long. Germline CDR1 reads SQVTM; CDR2 reads ANQGSEA. Here the CDR3 DNA reads TGCAGCGTCGCCCAGACAGGGGCGGCCGGTGGCTACACCTTC. This codes for CSVAQTGAAGGYTF.

The chain employs TRBV4-1 and TRBJ2-1; 10 bases match TRBD1. The length of the CDR3 is 17 residues. V dropped 2 bases and J dropped 4; count of bases not matched to a gene: 8. CDR1 is MGHRA, CDR2 YSYEKL, per germline. CDR3 amino acids: CASSQSGQGEAYNEQFF. In DNA form, the CDR3 reads TGCGCCAGCAGCCAATCTGGACAGGGGGAGGCGTACAATGAGCAGTTCTTC.

This clonotype was counted many times. J is TRBJ2-2 and V is TRBV7-2; D unclear. This CDR3 spans 17 amino acids. Germline values: CDR1 SGHTA, CDR2 FQGNSA. Trimming left V 1 base short and J 1 base short, with 13 bases between. The CDR3 loop is CASSLGVGRRNTGELFF. CDR3 DNA: TGTGCCAGCAGCTTAGGGGTAGGGCGAAGGAACACCGGGGAGCTGTTTTTT.